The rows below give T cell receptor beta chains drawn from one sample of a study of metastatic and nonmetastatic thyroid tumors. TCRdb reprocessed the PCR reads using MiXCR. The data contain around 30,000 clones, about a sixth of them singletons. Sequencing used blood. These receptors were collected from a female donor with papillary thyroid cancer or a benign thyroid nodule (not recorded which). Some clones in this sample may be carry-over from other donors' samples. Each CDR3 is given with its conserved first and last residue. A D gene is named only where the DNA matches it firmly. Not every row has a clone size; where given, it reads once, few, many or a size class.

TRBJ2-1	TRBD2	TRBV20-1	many	TGCAGTGCTAGTAACGGGGGGTCCGACTACAATGAGCAGTTCTTC	CSASNGGSDYNEQFF
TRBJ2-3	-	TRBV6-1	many	TGTGCCAGCAGTGAAGCGGGGGGACTTGGAGGGGGTGATACGCAGTATTTT	CASSEAGGLGGGDTQYF
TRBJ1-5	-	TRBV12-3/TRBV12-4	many	TGTGCCAGCAGTTTCGGACAGACTAGCAATCAGCCCCAGCATTTT	CASSFGQTSNQPQHF
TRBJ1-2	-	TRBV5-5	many	TGTGCCAGCAGCCCGGAGGCCAGCCTCGGCTACACCTTC	CASSPEASLGYTF
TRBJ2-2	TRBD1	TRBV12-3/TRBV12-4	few	TGTGCCAGCGCAAGACAGGGCAGCACCGGGGAGCTGTTTTTT	CASARQGSTGELFF
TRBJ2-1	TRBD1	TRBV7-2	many	TGTGCCAGCAGCTTAGAGGGGGCTATCTACAATGAGCAGTTCTTC	CASSLEGAIYNEQFF
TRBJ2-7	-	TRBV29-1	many	TGCAGCGCGTACCGCCAAGGGGCCTACGAGCAGTACTTC	CSAYRQGAYEQYF
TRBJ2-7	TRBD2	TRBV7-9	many	TGTGCCAGCAGCTTGGGGACTAGCGGGAGACCCCACGAGCAGTACTTC	CASSLGTSGRPHEQYF
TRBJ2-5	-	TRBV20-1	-	TGCAGTGCTTCCCCAGGGGTCCTTGAAGAGACCCAGTACTTC	CSASPGVLEETQYF
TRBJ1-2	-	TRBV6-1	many	TGTGCCAGCGGCCGTCCCGAACTCACAGGGAACTATGGCTACACCTTC	CASGRPELTGNYGYTF
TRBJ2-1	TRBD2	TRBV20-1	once	TGCAGTGCTAGAGAAATTGGAGCGGGGAACAATGAGCAGTTCTTC	CSAREIGAGNNEQFF
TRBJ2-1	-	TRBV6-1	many	TGTGCCAGCCAGACAGGGGAGGGGGATGAGCAGTTCTTC	CASQTGEGDEQFF
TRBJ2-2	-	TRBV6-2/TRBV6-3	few	TGTGCCAGCAGGAGGGGGAACACCGGGGAGCTGTTTTTT	CASRRGNTGELFF
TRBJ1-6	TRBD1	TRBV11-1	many	TGTGCCAGCAGACTGGACAGGAGCTCCTATAATTCACCCCTCCACTTT	CASRLDRSSYNSPLHF
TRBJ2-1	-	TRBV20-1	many	TGCAGTGCTAGCGGGGTCAACTCCTACAATGAGCAGTTCTTC	CSASGVNSYNEQFF
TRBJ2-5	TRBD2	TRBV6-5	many	TGTGCCAGCAGTTACCGGGGGGGACGGGAGACCCAGTACTTC	CASSYRGGRETQYF
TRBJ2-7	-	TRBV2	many	TGTGCCAGCAGTTTGACTGAAACCTACGAGCAGTACTTC	CASSLTETYEQYF
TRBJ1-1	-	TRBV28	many	TGTGCCAGCAGGAATCAATTGAACACTGAAGCTTTCTTT	CASRNQLNTEAFF
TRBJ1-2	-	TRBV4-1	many	TGCGCCAGCAACTCCCGTCTTGGAGGAGGGGTAGGCTACACCTTC	CASNSRLGGGVGYTF
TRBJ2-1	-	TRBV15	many	TGTGCCACCAGCAGAGAGCGCATTTACTCCTACAATGAGCAGTTCTTC	CATSRERIYSYNEQFF
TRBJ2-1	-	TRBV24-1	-	TGTGCCACCAGCGATTTTGAGGGGACCGCCTACAATGAGCAGTTCTTC	CATSDFEGTAYNEQFF
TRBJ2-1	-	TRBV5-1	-	TGCGCCAGCAGCTTGTTGGTAGCTGTGGAGACCAATGAGCAGTTCTTC	CASSLLVAVETNEQFF
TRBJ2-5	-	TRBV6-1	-	TGTGCCCGCAGGAGGAGCGGCGAGGAGACCCAGTACTTC	CARRRSGEETQYF
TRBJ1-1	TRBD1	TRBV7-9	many	TGTGCCAGCAGCTCCGACAGGGTGAAAGCTTTCTTT	CASSSDRVKAFF
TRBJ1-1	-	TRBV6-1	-	TGTGCCAGCAGTTCGGGGGCAGGGGTGGTGAACACTGAAGCTTTCTTC	CASSSGAGVVNTEAFF
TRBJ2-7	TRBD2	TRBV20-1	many	TGCAGTGCTAGCGCACCAAGATCCGGACTAGCGGGAGACGAGCAGTACTTC	CSASAPRSGLAGDEQYF
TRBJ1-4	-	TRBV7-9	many	TGTGCCAGCAGCCAAGCGGGTGAAAAACTGTTTTTT	CASSQAGEKLFF
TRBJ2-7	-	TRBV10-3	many	TGTGCCATCAGTGATTTATTGCGGTCCTCCTACGAGCAGTACTTC	CAISDLLRSSYEQYF
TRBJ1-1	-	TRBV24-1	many	TGTGCCACCAGTGATTTGTGGCAGGGGAGGGAGAACACTGAAGCTTTCTTT	CATSDLWQGRENTEAFF
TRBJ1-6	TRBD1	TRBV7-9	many	TGTGCCAGCAGCTTGGGACAGGGGCCAAAAATTTCACCCCTCCACTTT	CASSLGQGPKISPLHF
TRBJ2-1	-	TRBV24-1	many	TGTGCCACCAGTGTTGGAGCGGCCCCGGGGAATGAGCAGTTCTTC	CATSVGAAPGNEQFF
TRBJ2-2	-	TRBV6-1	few	TGTGCCAGCACCCAGACAGGTCCTCGGTCCGGGGAGCTGTTTTTT	CASTQTGPRSGELFF
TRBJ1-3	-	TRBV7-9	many	TGTGCCAGCAGTCCTAGCTCTGGAAACACCATATATTTT	CASSPSSGNTIYF
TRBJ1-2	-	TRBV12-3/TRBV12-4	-	TGTGCCAGCAGCCCAAAAGGGGACTATGACTACACCTTC	CASSPKGDYDYTF
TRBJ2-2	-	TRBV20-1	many	TGCAGTGCTAGATATGGGGGACCGAACACCGGGGAGCTGTTTTTT	CSARYGGPNTGELFF
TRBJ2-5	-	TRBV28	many	TGTGCCAGCAGCCACCGCCCAGGAGCGGCAGTAACGGAGACCCAGTACTTC	CASSHRPGAAVTETQYF
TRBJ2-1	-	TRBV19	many	TGTGCCAGTAGTATTTTCAGCAATGAGCAGTTCTTC	CASSIFSNEQFF
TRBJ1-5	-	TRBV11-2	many	TGTGCCAGCAGCTTAGATATGCGGGACCAGCCCCAGCATTTT	CASSLDMRDQPQHF
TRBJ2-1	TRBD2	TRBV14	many	TGTGCCAGCAGCTTAACTAGCGGGAGTGGCAATGAGCAGTTCTTC	CASSLTSGSGNEQFF
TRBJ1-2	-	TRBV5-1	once	TGCGCCAGCAGCTTGGCCCAGGGGAAATATGGCTACACCTTC	CASSLAQGKYGYTF
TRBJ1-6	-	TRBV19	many	TGTGCCAGTACCCTCCGGGGGACTGCCACTTCACCCCTCCACTTT	CASTLRGTATSPLHF
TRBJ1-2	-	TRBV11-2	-	TGTGCCAGCAGCTTAAATCCCAAAAATGGCTACACCTTC	CASSLNPKNGYTF
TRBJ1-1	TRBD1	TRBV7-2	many	TGTGCCAGCAGCCGCGACAGGGATGACACTGAAGCTTTCTTT	CASSRDRDDTEAFF
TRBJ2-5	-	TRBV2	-	TGTGCCAGCATTGAAGGGTTCTACGGCGAGGGAGAGACCCAGTACTTC	CASIEGFYGEGETQYF
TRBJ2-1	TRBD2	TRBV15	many	TGTGCCACCAGCAGAGTTCGACTAGCGGGAGACAATGAGCAGTTCTTC	CATSRVRLAGDNEQFF